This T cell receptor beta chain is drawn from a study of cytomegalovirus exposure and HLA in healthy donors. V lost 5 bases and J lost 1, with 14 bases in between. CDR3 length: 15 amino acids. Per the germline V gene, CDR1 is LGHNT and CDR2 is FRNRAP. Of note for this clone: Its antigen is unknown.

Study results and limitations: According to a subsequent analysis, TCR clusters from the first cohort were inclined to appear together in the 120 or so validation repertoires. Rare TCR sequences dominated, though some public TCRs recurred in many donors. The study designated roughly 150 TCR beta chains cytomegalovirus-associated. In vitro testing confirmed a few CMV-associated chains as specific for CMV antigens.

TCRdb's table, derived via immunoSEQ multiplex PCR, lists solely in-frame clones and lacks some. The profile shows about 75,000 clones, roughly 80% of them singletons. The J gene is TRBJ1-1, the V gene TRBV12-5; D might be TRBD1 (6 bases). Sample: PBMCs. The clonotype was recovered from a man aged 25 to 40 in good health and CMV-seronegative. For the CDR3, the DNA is TGTGCTAGTGGTGTGGGCCAAGGGGGGAACACTGAAGCTTTCTTT. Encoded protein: CASGVGQGGNTEAFF. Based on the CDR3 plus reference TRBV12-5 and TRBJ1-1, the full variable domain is DARVTQTPRHKVTEMGQEVTMRCQPILGHNTVFWYRQTMMQGLELLAYFRNRAPLDDSGMPKDRFSAEMPDATLATLKIQPSEPRDSAVYFCASGVGQGGNTEAFFGQGTRLTVV.